The clone carrying this TCR beta chain has a handful of counts. The antigen is unknown. The isolated RNA, all of it, was reverse transcribed, so expressed TCRB transcripts were what got sequenced. Some clones are missing from TCRdb's copy, which holds only in-frame ones; the method was immunoSEQ multiplex PCR. The repertoire holds 350,000 or so clones, with roughly a fifth as singletons. This entry belongs to a study of beta chain features in type 1 diabetes. Overall study findings and caveats: Naive, central memory and Treg TCRB repertoires seemed to resemble each other more closely in patients than they did in healthy donors. Using cDNA template may skew counts toward highly expressing activated cells.

V was clipped by 3 bases and J by 5 bases; unmatched bases: 3. The CDR3 consists of 13 residues. Per the germline V gene, CDR1 is SGHRS and CDR2 is YFSETQ. This clonotype was sampled from a woman between 18 and 30 years old in good health. This rearrangement joins TRBV5-1 to TRBJ2-7; TRBD1 matches 9 bases. Specimen: naive CD4+ T cells from blood. CDR3 sequence reads: CASSSGQGNEQYF. CDR3 bases: TGCGCCAGCAGCTCGGGACAGGGAAACGAGCAGTACTTC.